These T cell receptor beta chains were read from a single sample in a study of technical replicates of blood from a handful of donors. Data came from immunoSEQ multiplex PCR; TCRdb stores just in-frame clones and leaves some out. The sample lists more than 45,000 clones; roughly 89% were seen once. The sequencing sample was made of PBMCs. Receptors originate from a human donor in good health. Some clones in this sample may be carry-over from other donors' samples. The CDR3 runs from the conserved cysteine through the conserved F or W. The order of the fields is D gene, clone size, J gene, V gene, CDR3 protein, CDR3 DNA. A D gene is named only where the DNA matches it firmly. Where a row states a size, it is once, few, many or the class of an expanded clone; other rows omit it.

D: -
size: -
J: TRBJ2-7
V: TRBV14
CDR3: CASSQVISYEQYF
DNA: TGTGCCAGCAGCCAAGTTATATCCTACGAGCAGTACTTC

D: -
size: -
J: TRBJ2-2
V: TRBV5-6
CDR3: CASSRGGANTGELFF
DNA: TGTGCCAGCAGCCGCGGGGGCGCGAACACCGGGGAGCTGTTTTTT

D: -
size: -
J: TRBJ2-5
V: TRBV7-6
CDR3: CASSSGVTQYF
DNA: TGTGCCAGCAGCTCCGGTGTGACCCAGTACTTC

D: TRBD1
size: -
J: TRBJ1-6
V: TRBV4-3
CDR3: CASSQDRGRPLHF
DNA: TGCGCCAGCAGCCAGGACAGGGGGCGCCCCCTCCACTTT

D: -
size: -
J: TRBJ1-5
V: TRBV4-2
CDR3: CASSPRGDSNQPQHF
DNA: TGTGCCAGCAGCCCGCGGGGAGATAGCAATCAGCCCCAGCATTTT

D: -
size: -
J: TRBJ2-1
V: TRBV9
CDR3: CASSDPGAGRGEQFF
DNA: TGTGCCAGCAGCGATCCAGGGGCGGGTAGGGGTGAGCAGTTCTTC

D: -
size: -
J: TRBJ2-7
V: TRBV2
CDR3: CASSAGTLAYEQYF
DNA: TGTGCCAGCAGCGCCGGGACACTTGCCTACGAGCAGTACTTC

D: -
size: once
J: TRBJ2-7
V: TRBV7-9
CDR3: CASSLTAGRSYEQYF
DNA: TGTGCCAGCAGCTTAACCGCGGGCCGCTCCTACGAGCAGTACTTC

D: -
size: -
J: TRBJ2-7
V: TRBV7-9
CDR3: CASSPREGVLSEQYF
DNA: TGTGCCAGCAGCCCGAGAGAGGGGGTACTTAGTGAGCAGTACTTC

D: TRBD2
size: -
J: TRBJ2-5
V: TRBV7-7
CDR3: CASSLGGGETQYF
DNA: TGTGCCAGCAGCTTAGGGGGGGGAGAGACCCAGTACTTC

D: -
size: -
J: TRBJ2-1
V: TRBV7-8
CDR3: CASSLDGAYNEQFF
DNA: TGTGCCAGCAGCTTAGACGGAGCCTACAATGAGCAGTTCTTC

D: TRBD1
size: few
J: TRBJ1-1
V: TRBV19
CDR3: CASNRQGANTEAFF
DNA: TGTGCCAGTAACAGACAGGGGGCCAACACTGAAGCTTTCTTT

D: -
size: -
J: TRBJ2-2
V: TRBV11-3
CDR3: CASSLAAGELFF
DNA: TGTGCCAGCAGCTTAGCGGCCGGGGAGCTGTTTTTT

D: -
size: -
J: TRBJ1-1
V: TRBV29-1
CDR3: CSVTQGLRTEAFF
DNA: TGCAGCGTGACACAGGGTTTAAGGACTGAAGCTTTCTTT

D: TRBD2
size: once
J: TRBJ2-7
V: TRBV7-9
CDR3: CASSLPTSGSGAYEQYF
DNA: TGTGCCAGCAGCTTACCGACTAGCGGGAGTGGGGCCTACGAGCAGTACTTC

D: TRBD2
size: -
J: TRBJ2-2
V: TRBV2
CDR3: CASIRLAGTGELFF
DNA: TGTGCCTCGATTCGACTAGCGGGAACCGGGGAGCTGTTTTTT

D: TRBD2
size: -
J: TRBJ2-5
V: TRBV9
CDR3: CASSVGIAGGFQETQYF
DNA: TGTGCCAGCAGCGTGGGGATAGCGGGGGGCTTTCAAGAGACCCAGTACTTC

D: TRBD2
size: -
J: TRBJ2-2
V: TRBV4-2
CDR3: CASSPGTSGRGSGELFF
DNA: TGTGCCAGCAGCCCAGGGACTAGCGGGAGGGGGTCCGGGGAGCTGTTTTTT

D: -
size: -
J: TRBJ1-5
V: TRBV4-2
CDR3: CASSQEPRDTYNQPQHF
DNA: TGTGCCAGCAGCCAAGAACCCCGGGACACCTACAATCAGCCCCAGCATTTT

D: -
size: -
J: TRBJ1-1
V: TRBV7-3
CDR3: CASSSMGGDTEAFF
DNA: TGTGCCAGCAGCTCCATGGGGGGGGACACTGAAGCTTTCTTT

D: TRBD1
size: -
J: TRBJ2-2
V: TRBV6-1
CDR3: CASSESGGLTGELFF
DNA: TGTGCCAGCAGTGAATCAGGGGGCCTCACCGGGGAGCTGTTTTTT

D: -
size: -
J: TRBJ1-5
V: TRBV5-6
CDR3: CASSFGQSNQPQHF
DNA: TGTGCCAGCAGCTTCGGACAAAGCAATCAGCCCCAGCATTTT

D: TRBD1
size: -
J: TRBJ1-1
V: TRBV5-1
CDR3: CASSPRTGDGTEAFF
DNA: TGCGCCAGCAGCCCAAGGACAGGGGACGGCACTGAAGCTTTCTTT

D: -
size: -
J: TRBJ1-3
V: TRBV4-2
CDR3: CASSQETTAFGNTIYF
DNA: TGTGCCAGCAGCCAAGAAACGACAGCGTTCGGAAACACCATATATTTT

D: TRBD1
size: -
J: TRBJ1-6
V: TRBV30
CDR3: CAWGHRDRGRPLHF
DNA: TGTGCCTGGGGCCACCGGGACAGGGGAAGGCCCCTCCACTTT

D: TRBD2
size: -
J: TRBJ2-1
V: TRBV4-2
CDR3: CASSQETRLAGLNEQFF
DNA: TGTGCCAGCAGCCAAGAAACGAGACTAGCGGGACTAAATGAGCAGTTCTTC

D: TRBD2
size: -
J: TRBJ2-2
V: TRBV29-1
CDR3: CSVDPSGSNTGELFF
DNA: TGCAGCGTTGACCCTAGCGGGAGTAACACCGGGGAGCTGTTTTTT

D: -
size: once
J: TRBJ1-5
V: TRBV25-1
CDR3: CASSEMRQPQHF
DNA: TGTGCCAGCAGTGAAATGAGACAGCCCCAGCATTTT

D: -
size: -
J: TRBJ2-3
V: TRBV5-6
CDR3: CASSGLRVQSTDTQYF
DNA: TGTGCCAGCAGCGGCCTGCGGGTCCAGAGCACAGATACGCAGTATTTT

D: -
size: -
J: TRBJ2-1
V: TRBV11-2
CDR3: CASSLDSKFNEQFF
DNA: TGTGCCAGCAGCTTAGATTCTAAATTCAATGAGCAGTTCTTC

D: -
size: once
J: TRBJ2-3
V: TRBV19
CDR3: CASSIDLGRVPDTQYF
DNA: TGTGCCAGTAGTATAGATCTGGGCAGAGTCCCAGATACGCAGTATTTT

D: TRBD1
size: -
J: TRBJ1-2
V: TRBV6-1
CDR3: CASSARTGGAFGYTF
DNA: TGTGCCAGCAGTGCACGGACAGGGGGCGCTTTTGGCTACACCTTC

D: -
size: -
J: TRBJ1-2
V: TRBV10-3
CDR3: CAISEAGFNGYTF
DNA: TGTGCCATCAGTGAGGCAGGGTTCAATGGCTACACCTTC